The rows below give T cell receptor beta chains drawn from one sample of a study of cytomegalovirus exposure and HLA in healthy donors. Clones were sequenced by immunoSEQ multiplex PCR, and TCRdb holds only the in-frame ones, with some missing. The sample lists some 90,000 clones; around 81% were seen once. Sample: PBMCs. These receptors were taken from a man aged 25 to 40 in good health and CMV-seronegative. Both conserved end residues are part of each CDR3. The D gene is left open where the match is weak. The size entry is marked missing in some rows and otherwise reads once, few, many or a size class.

D: TRBD2; J: TRBJ2-1; V: TRBV29-1; size: .; length: 14; CDR3: CSVEQTSGGRKQFF; DNA: TGCAGCGTTGAACAGACTAGCGGAGGCCGGAAGCAGTTCTTC
D: TRBD2; J: TRBJ2-3; V: TRBV7-9; size: .; length: 18; CDR3: CSSSSTSGRGARTDTQYF; DNA: TGTTCCAGCAGCTCCACTAGCGGGAGGGGGGCACGCACAGATACGCAGTATTTT
D: TRBD2; J: TRBJ2-2; V: TRBV13; size: .; length: 14; CDR3: CASSSGLREAELFF; DNA: TGTGCCAGCAGCTCGGGACTAAGAGAGGCGGAGCTGTTTTTT
D: TRBD2; J: TRBJ2-4; V: TRBV2; size: .; length: 16; CDR3: CASRSGLATTKNIQYF; DNA: TGTGCCAGCAGGAGCGGACTAGCGACCACCAAAAACATTCAGTACTTC
D: TRBD2; J: TRBJ2-5; V: TRBV9; size: .; length: 15; CDR3: CASSVVGTSGETQYF; DNA: TGTGCCAGCAGCGTAGTCGGGACTAGCGGAGAGACCCAGTACTTC
D: .; J: TRBJ1-2; V: TRBV4-3; size: .; length: 17; CDR3: CASSQDWSLRGNYGYTF; DNA: TGCGCCAGCAGCCAAGATTGGTCCCTTCGGGGGAACTATGGCTACACCTTC
D: TRBD1; J: TRBJ2-5; V: TRBV7-2; size: .; length: 15; CDR3: CASSFDRGGQETQYF; DNA: TGTGCCAGCAGCTTCGACAGGGGGGGCCAAGAGACCCAGTACTTC
D: TRBD1; J: TRBJ2-2; V: TRBV9; size: .; length: 16; CDR3: CASSQTGTVNTGELFF; DNA: TGTGCCAGCAGCCAGACCGGGACAGTGAACACCGGGGAGCTGTTTTTT
D: .; J: TRBJ2-7; V: TRBV6-5; size: few; length: 14; CDR3: CASSPMGGTYEQYF; DNA: TGTGCCAGCAGCCCCATGGGGGGAACCTACGAGCAGTACTTC
D: TRBD1; J: TRBJ2-5; V: TRBV19; size: .; length: 15; CDR3: CARQHPRTGQETQYF; DNA: TGTGCCAGACAACATCCCAGGACAGGCCAAGAGACCCAGTACTTC
D: TRBD1; J: TRBJ1-2; V: TRBV19; size: .; length: 14; CDR3: CASGNTGGSLGYTF; DNA: TGTGCCAGTGGGAACACAGGGGGCTCGCTCGGCTACACCTTC
D: .; J: TRBJ1-2; V: TRBV5-1; size: .; length: 13; CDR3: CASRPRDNYGYTF; DNA: TGCGCCAGCAGACCAAGGGACAATTATGGCTACACCTTC
D: TRBD1; J: TRBJ2-1; V: TRBV5-1; size: .; length: 16; CDR3: CASSLAAGQGANEQFF; DNA: TGCGCCAGCAGCTTGGCCGCAGGACAGGGGGCAAATGAGCAGTTCTTC
D: .; J: TRBJ1-1; V: TRBV19; size: .; length: 14; CDR3: CASSGSISDTEAFF; DNA: TGTGCCAGTAGTGGATCCATTAGCGACACTGAAGCTTTCTTT
D: .; J: TRBJ2-5; V: TRBV10-3; size: .; length: 15; CDR3: CAISQKGTLVETQYF; DNA: TGTGCCATCAGTCAAAAGGGGACACTAGTAGAGACCCAGTACTTC
D: .; J: TRBJ2-1; V: TRBV9; size: .; length: 15; CDR3: CASSVQGDSYNEQFF; DNA: TGTGCCAGCAGCGTCCAGGGCGACTCCTACAATGAGCAGTTCTTC
D: TRBD2; J: TRBJ2-1; V: TRBV7-9; size: .; length: 15; CDR3: CASSLLSGGGNEQFF; DNA: TGTGCCAGCAGCTTACTTTCGGGGGGGGGTAATGAGCAGTTCTTC
D: TRBD1; J: TRBJ1-2; V: TRBV2; size: .; length: 14; CDR3: CASSVGQGYNGYTF; DNA: TGTGCCAGCAGTGTGGGACAGGGGTATAATGGCTACACCTTC
D: TRBD1; J: TRBJ2-6; V: TRBV9; size: .; length: 20; CDR3: CASSVARTPDRRAGANVLTF; DNA: TGTGCCAGCAGCGTAGCTAGGACGCCGGACAGGCGAGCAGGGGCCAACGTCCTGACTTTC
D: TRBD2; J: TRBJ2-3; V: TRBV4-2; size: .; length: 16; CDR3: CASSQKTSGRLDTQYF; DNA: TGTGCCAGCAGCCAAAAGACTAGCGGGAGATTAGATACGCAGTATTTT
D: .; J: TRBJ1-1; V: TRBV7-9; size: .; length: 15; CDR3: CASSYQGGSNTEAFF; DNA: TGCGCCAGCAGCTACCAAGGGGGTTCGAACACTGAAGCTTTCTTT
D: TRBD1; J: TRBJ2-2; V: TRBV28; size: .; length: 15; CDR3: CASSAGTGGTGELFF; DNA: TGTGCCAGCAGCGCCGGGACAGGGGGCACCGGGGAGCTGTTTTTT
D: .; J: TRBJ1-4; V: TRBV25-1; size: .; length: 14; CDR3: CASSDSQGREKLFF; DNA: TGTGCCAGCAGTGATAGCCAGGGCCGTGAAAAACTGTTTTTT
D: TRBD1; J: TRBJ2-6; V: TRBV7-8; size: .; length: 18; CDR3: CASSLRRTGGVGANVLTF; DNA: TGTGCCAGCAGCCTCCGCCGGACAGGGGGCGTTGGGGCCAACGTCCTGACTTTC
D: TRBD2; J: TRBJ2-3; V: TRBV5-4; size: .; length: 14; CDR3: CASSPSGGEDTQYF; DNA: TGTGCCAGCAGTCCTAGCGGGGGGGAGGATACGCAGTATTTT
D: .; J: TRBJ2-2; V: TRBV7-9; size: .; length: 15; CDR3: CSSSLASGFTGELFF; DNA: TGTTCCAGCAGCTTAGCAAGCGGGTTTACCGGGGAGCTGTTTTTT
D: .; J: TRBJ1-5; V: TRBV19; size: .; length: 15; CDR3: CASSIGRTSDQPQHF; DNA: TGTGCCAGTAGTATCGGCAGGACTTCGGATCAGCCCCAGCATTTT
D: .; J: TRBJ2-3; V: TRBV5-1; size: .; length: 13; CDR3: CASSLDYTDTQYF; DNA: TGCGCCAGCAGCTTGGACTACACAGATACGCAGTATTTT
D: TRBD1; J: TRBJ2-2; V: TRBV6-1; size: .; length: 15; CDR3: CASRWTGKNTGELFF; DNA: TGTGCCAGCAGATGGACAGGGAAGAACACCGGGGAGCTGTTTTTT
D: .; J: TRBJ1-1; V: TRBV29-1; size: .; length: 11; CDR3: CSVAPRGGAFF; DNA: TGCAGCGTAGCCCCACGGGGTGGAGCTTTCTTT
D: TRBD1; J: TRBJ2-3; V: TRBV11-3; size: .; length: 15; CDR3: CASSPSGTATDTQYF; DNA: TGTGCCAGCAGCCCATCCGGGACAGCCACAGATACGCAGTATTTT
D: .; J: TRBJ1-1; V: TRBV29-1; size: .; length: 14; CDR3: CSVEGTSRGTEAFF; DNA: TGCAGCGTTGAAGGGACCTCGAGGGGGACTGAAGCTTTCTTT
D: .; J: TRBJ2-1; V: TRBV6-6; size: .; length: 15; CDR3: CASSYVRGSYNEQFF; DNA: TGTGCCAGCAGTTATGTCCGGGGATCCTACAATGAGCAGTTCTTC